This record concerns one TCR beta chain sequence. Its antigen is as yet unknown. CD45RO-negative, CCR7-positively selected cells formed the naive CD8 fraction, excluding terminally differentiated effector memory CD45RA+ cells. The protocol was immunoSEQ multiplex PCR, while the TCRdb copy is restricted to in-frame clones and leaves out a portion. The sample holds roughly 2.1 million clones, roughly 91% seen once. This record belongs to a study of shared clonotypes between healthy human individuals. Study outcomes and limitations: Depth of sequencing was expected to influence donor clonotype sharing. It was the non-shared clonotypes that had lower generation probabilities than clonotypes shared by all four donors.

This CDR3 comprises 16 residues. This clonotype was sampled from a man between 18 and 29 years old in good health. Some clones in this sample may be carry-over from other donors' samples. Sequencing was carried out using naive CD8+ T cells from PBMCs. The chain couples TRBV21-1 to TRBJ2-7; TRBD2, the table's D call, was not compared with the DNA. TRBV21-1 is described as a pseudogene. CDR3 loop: CASSINGSGINYEQYF. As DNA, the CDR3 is TGTGCCAGCAGTATAAACGGGAGCGGGATAAACTACGAGCAGTACTTC.